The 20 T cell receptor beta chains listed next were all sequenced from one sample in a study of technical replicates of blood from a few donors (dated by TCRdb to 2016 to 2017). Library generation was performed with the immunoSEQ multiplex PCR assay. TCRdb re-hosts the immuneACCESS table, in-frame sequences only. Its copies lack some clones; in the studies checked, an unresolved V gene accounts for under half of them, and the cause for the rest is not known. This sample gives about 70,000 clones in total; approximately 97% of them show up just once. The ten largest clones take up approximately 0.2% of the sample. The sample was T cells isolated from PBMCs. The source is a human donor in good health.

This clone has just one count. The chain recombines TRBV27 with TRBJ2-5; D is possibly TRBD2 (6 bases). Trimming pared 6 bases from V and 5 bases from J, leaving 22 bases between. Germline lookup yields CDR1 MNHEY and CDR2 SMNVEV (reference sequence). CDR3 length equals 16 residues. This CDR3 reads CASRTWGTGSWETQYF. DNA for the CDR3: TGTGCCAGCAGGACCTGGGGAACCGGGAGCTGGGAGACCCAGTACTTC.

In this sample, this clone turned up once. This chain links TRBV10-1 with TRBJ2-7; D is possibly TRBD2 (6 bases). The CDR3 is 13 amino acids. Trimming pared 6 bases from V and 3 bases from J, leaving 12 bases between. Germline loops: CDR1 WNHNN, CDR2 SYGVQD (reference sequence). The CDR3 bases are TGCGCCAGCAGCCCAGGAGGGAACTACGAGCAGTACTTC. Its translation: CASSPGGNYEQYF.

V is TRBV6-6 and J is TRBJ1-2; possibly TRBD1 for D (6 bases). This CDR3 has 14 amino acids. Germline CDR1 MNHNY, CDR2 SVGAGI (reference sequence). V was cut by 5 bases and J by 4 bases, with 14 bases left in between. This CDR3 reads CASSGTRNVYGYTF. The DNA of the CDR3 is TGTGCCAGCAGTGGGACAAGAAACGTCTATGGCTACACCTTC.

In DNA, the CDR3 is TGCGCCAGCAGCCGACGCCAGGCGGGTCAGCCCCAGCATTTT. It specifies CASSRRQAGQPQHF. This chain connects TRBV23-1 to TRBJ1-5; D unclear. TRBV23-1 is an open reading frame, and its role is uncertain. Trimming cost V 6 bases and J 6 bases, with 15 bases left between them. CDR3 length: 14 residues.

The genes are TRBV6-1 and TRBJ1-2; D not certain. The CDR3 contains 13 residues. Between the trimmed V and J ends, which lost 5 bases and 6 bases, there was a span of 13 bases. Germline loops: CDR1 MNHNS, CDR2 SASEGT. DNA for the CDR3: TGTGCCAGCAGTCAGAACAGAAGGAATGGCTACACCTTC. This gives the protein CASSQNRRNGYTF.

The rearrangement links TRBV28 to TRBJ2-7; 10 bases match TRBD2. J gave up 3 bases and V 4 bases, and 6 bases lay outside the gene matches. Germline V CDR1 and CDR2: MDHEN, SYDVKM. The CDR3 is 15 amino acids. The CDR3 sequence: CASSSSGTSDYEQYF. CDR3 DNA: TGTGCCAGCAGTTCGTCCGGGACTAGCGACTACGAGCAGTACTTC.

The CDR3 protein is CASSLGTLQETQYF. The CDR3 nucleotides read TGTGCCAGCAGCCTCGGGACACTACAAGAGACCCAGTACTTC. The chain employs TRBV7-9 and TRBJ2-5, with D possibly TRBD1 on 6 matching bases. This CDR3 spans 14 amino acids. Between the trimmed V and J ends, which lost 5 bases and 2 bases, there was a span of 12 bases. The germline V gene encodes CDR1 SEHNR and CDR2 FQNEAQ (reference sequence).

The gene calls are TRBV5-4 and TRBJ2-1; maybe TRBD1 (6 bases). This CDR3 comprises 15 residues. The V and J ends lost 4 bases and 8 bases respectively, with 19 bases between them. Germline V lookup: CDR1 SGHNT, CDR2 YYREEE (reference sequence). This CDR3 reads CASSPGQSAFYEQFF. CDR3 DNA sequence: TGTGCCAGCAGCCCCGGACAGTCAGCTTTCTATGAGCAGTTCTTC.

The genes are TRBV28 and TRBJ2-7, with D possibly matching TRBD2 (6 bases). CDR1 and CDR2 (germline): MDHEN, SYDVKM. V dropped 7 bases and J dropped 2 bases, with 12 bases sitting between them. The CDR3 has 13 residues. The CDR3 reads CASTPPGAYEQYF. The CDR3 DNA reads TGTGCCAGCACCCCCCCGGGGGCCTACGAGCAGTACTTC.

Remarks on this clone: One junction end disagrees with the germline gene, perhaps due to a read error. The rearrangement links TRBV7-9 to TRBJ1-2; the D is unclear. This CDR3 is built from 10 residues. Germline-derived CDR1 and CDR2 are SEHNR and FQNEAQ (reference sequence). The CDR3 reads CTPYGDGYTF. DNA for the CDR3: TGCACCCCCTACGGTGATGGCTACACCTTC.

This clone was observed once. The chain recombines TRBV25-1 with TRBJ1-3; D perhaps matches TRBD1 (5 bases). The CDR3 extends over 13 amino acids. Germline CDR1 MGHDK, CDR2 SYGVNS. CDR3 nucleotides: TGTGCAACAGGCAGTCTCTCTGGAAACACCATATATTTT. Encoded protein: CATGSLSGNTIYF.

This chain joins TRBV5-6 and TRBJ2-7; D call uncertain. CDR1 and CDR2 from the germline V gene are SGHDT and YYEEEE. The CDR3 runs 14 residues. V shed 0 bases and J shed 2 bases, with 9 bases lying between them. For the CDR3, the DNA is TGTGCCAGCAGCTTGGCCGTAGCCGCCTACGAGCAGTACTTC. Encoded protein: CASSLAVAAYEQYF. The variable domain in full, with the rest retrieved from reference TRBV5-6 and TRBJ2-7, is DAGVTQSPTHLIKTRGQQVTLRCSPKSGHDTVSWYQQALGQGPQFIFQYYEEEERQRGNFPDRFSGHQFPNYSSELNVNALLLGDSALYLCASSLAVAAYEQYFGPGTRLTVT.

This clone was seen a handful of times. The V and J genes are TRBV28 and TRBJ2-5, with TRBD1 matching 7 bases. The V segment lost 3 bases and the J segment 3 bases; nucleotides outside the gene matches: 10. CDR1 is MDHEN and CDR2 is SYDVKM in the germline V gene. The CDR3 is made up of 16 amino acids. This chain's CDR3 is CASSFPGTASKETQYF. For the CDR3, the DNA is TGTGCCAGCAGTTTCCCCGGGACAGCCTCAAAAGAGACCCAGTACTTC.

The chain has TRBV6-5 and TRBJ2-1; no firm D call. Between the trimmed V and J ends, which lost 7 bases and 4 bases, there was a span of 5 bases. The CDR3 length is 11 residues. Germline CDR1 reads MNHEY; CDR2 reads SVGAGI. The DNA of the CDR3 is TGTGCCAGCACCCGGTACAATGAGCAGTTCTTC. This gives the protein CASTRYNEQFF.

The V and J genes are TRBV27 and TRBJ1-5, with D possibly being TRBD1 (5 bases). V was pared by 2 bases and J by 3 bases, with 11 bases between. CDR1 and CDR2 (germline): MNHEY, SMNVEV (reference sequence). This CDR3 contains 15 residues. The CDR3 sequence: CASSLRGELNQPQHF. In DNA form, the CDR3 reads TGTGCCAGCAGTTTACGGGGGGAACTCAATCAGCCCCAGCATTTT.

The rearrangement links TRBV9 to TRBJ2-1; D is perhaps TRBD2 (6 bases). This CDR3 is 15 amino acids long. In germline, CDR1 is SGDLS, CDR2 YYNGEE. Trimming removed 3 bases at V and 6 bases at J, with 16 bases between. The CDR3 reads CASSGSGLKGNEQFF. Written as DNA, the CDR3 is TGTGCCAGCAGCGGTAGCGGACTCAAGGGCAATGAGCAGTTCTTC.

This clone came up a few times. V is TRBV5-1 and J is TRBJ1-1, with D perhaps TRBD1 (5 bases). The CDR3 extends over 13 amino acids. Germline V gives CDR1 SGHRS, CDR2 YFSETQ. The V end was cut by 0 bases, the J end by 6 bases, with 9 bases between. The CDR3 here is CASSLERGAEAFF. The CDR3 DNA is TGCGCCAGCAGCTTGGAACGGGGGGCTGAAGCTTTCTTT.

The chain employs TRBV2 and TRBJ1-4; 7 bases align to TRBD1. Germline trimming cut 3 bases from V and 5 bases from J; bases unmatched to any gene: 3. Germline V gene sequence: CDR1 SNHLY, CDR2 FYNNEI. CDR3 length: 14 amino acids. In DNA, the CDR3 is TGTGCCAGCAGTGAGGACAGGTCAAATGAAAAACTGTTTTTT. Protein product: CASSEDRSNEKLFF.

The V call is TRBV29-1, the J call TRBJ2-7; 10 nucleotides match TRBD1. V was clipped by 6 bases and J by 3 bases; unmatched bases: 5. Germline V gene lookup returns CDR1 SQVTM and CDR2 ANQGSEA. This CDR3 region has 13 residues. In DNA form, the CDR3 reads TGCAGCGTGGGACAGGGGATTTACTACGAGCAGTACTTC. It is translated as CSVGQGIYYEQYF.

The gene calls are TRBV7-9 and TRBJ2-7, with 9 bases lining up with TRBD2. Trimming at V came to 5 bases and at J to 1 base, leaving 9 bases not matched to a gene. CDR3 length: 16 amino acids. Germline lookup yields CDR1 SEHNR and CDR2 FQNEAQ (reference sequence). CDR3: CASSPRTSALSYEQYF. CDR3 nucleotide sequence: TGTGCCAGCAGCCCAAGGACTAGCGCGCTATCCTACGAGCAGTACTTC.